The clone carrying this TCR beta chain was seen many times. Its cognate antigen is unknown. The entry originates in a study of CD8 T cells in ankylosing spondylitis. In making TCR beta libraries, quantitative 5'-RACE with molecular barcodes was used. MiXCR, run by TCRdb on the 5' RACE reads, gives a single entry per CDR3 protein. This sample has about 240,000 distinct CDR3 sequences, with roughly a quarter found just once. The germline gives CDR1 SGHRS, CDR2 YFSETQ. This CDR3 comprises 16 residues. Trimming took 4 bases from V and 2 from J, leaving 19 bases between them. Points from the study as a whole: A number of the motif variants had already been described in reactive arthritis synovial fluid and blood. Significant enrichment of disease-linked clones was reported in matched ankylosing spondylitis synovial fluid.

V usage is TRBV5-1 and J usage is TRBJ2-7; possible D gene TRBD1, 6 bases. Material: blood, either unsorted or a sorted T cell fraction (not recorded which). The source is a male donor with ankylosing spondylitis or in good health (not recorded which). CDR3 sequence: CASSRGQRHTTYEQYF. Here the CDR3 DNA reads TGCGCCAGCAGCAGAGGACAGAGACACACCACCTACGAGCAGTACTTC.